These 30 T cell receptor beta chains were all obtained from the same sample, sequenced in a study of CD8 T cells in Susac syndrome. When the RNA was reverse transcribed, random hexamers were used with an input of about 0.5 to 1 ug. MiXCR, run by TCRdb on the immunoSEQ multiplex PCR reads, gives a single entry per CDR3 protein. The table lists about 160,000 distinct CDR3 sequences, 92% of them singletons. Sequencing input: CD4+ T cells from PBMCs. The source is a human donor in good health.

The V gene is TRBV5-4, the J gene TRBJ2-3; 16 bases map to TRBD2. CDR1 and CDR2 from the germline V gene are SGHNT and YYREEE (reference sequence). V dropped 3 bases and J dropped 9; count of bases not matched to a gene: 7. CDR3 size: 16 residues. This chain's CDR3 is CASSWGLAGGGETQYF. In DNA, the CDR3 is TGTGCCAGCAGCTGGGGACTAGCGGGGGGGGGAGAGACGCAGTATTTT.

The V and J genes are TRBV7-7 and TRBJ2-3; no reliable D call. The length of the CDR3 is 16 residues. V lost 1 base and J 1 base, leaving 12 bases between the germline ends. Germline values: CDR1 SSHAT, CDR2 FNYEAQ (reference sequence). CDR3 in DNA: TGTGCCAGCAGCTTAGAGTGGGGTATTGGCACAGATACGCAGTATTTT. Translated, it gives CASSLEWGIGTDTQYF. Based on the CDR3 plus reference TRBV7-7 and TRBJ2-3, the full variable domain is GAGVSQSPRYKVTKRGQDVTLRCDPISSHATLYWYQQALGQGPEFLTYFNYEAQPDKSGLPSDRFSAERPEGSISTLTIQRTEQRDSAMYRCASSLEWGIGTDTQYFGPGTRLTVL.

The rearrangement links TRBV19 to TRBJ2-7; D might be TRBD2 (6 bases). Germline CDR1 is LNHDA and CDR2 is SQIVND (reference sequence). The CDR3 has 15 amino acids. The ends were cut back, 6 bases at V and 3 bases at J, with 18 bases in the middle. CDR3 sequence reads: CASRSSGGENYEQYF. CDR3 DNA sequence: TGTGCCAGTAGATCTTCCGGGGGAGAGAACTACGAGCAGTACTTC.

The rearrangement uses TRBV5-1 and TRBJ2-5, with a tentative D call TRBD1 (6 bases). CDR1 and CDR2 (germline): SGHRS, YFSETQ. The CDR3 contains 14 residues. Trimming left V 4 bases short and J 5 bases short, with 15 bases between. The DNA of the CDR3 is TGCGCCAGCAGCACTGACAGGCCCGGGGAGACCCAGTACTTC. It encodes CASSTDRPGETQYF. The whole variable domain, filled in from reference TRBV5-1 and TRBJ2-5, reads KAGVTQTPRYLIKTRGQQVTLSCSPISGHRSVSWYQQTPGQGLQFLFEYFSETQRNKGNFPGRFSGRQFSNSRSEMNVSTLELGDSALYLCASSTDRPGETQYFGPGTRLLVL.

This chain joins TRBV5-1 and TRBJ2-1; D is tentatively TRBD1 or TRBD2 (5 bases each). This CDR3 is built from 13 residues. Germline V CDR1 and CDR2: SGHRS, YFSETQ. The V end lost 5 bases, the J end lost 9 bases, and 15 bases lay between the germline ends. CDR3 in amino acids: CASRPGQGPEQFF. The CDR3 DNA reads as TGCGCCAGCAGACCGGGGCAGGGACCTGAGCAGTTCTTC.

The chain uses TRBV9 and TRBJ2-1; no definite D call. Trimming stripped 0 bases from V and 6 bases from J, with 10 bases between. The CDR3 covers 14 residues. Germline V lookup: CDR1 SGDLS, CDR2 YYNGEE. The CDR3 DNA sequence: TGTGCCAGCAGCGTAGTGTCAGGTGGCAATGAGCAGTTCTTC. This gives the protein CASSVVSGGNEQFF.

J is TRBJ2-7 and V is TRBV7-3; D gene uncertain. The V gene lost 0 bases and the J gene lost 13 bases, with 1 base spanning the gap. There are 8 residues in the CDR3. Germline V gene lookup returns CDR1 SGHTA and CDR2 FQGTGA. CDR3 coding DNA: TGTGCCAGCAGCTTAACCTACTTC. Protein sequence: CASSLTYF.

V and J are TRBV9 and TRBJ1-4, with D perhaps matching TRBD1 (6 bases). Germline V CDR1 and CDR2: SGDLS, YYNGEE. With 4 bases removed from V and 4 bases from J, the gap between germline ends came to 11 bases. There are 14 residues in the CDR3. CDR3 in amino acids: CASSLGHFNEKLFF. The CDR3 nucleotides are TGTGCCAGCAGCTTGGGACACTTTAATGAAAAACTGTTTTTT. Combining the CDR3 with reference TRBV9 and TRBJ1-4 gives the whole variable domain DSGVTQTPKHLITATGQRVTLRCSPRSGDLSVYWYQQSLDQGLQFLIQYYNGEERAKGNILERFSAQQFPDLHSELNLSSLELGDSALYFCASSLGHFNEKLFFGSGTQLSVL.

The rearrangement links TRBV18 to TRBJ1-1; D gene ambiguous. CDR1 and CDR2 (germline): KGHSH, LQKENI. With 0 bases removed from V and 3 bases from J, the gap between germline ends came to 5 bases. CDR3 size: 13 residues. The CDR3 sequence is CASSPPQDTEAFF. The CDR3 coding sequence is TGTGCCAGCTCACCACCCCAGGACACTGAAGCTTTCTTT.

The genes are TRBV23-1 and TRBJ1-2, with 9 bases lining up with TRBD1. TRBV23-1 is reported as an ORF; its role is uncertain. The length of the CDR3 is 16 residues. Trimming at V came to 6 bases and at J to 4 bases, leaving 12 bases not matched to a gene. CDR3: CASSLTGQGVSYGYTF. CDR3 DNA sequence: TGCGCCAGCAGCCTTACGGGACAGGGAGTGTCCTATGGCTACACCTTC.

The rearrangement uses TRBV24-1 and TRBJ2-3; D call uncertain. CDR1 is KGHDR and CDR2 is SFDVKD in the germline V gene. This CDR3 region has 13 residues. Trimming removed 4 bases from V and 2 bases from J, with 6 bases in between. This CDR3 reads CATSDTYTDTQYF. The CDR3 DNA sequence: TGTGCCACCAGTGACACATACACAGATACGCAGTATTTT.

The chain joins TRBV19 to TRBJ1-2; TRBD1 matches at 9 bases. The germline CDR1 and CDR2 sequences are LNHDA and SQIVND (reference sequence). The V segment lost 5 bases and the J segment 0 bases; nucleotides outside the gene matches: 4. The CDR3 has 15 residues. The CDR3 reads CASSPGQGTNYGYTF. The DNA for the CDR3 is TGTGCCAGTAGTCCAGGACAGGGGACTAACTATGGCTACACCTTC.

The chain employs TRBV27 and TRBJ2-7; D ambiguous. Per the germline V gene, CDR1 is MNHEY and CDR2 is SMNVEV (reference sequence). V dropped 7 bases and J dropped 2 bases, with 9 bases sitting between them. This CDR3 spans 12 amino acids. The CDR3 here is CASIGRTYEQYF. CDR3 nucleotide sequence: TGTGCCAGCATTGGACGGACCTACGAGCAGTACTTC.

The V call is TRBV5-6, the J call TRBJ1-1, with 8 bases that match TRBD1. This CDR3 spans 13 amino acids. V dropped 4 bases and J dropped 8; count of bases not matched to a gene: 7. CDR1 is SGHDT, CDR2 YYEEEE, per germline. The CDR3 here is CASSPGTGSEAFF. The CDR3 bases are TGTGCCAGCAGCCCCGGGACAGGCTCCGAAGCTTTCTTT. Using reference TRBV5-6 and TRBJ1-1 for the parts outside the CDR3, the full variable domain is DAGVTQSPTHLIKTRGQQVTLRCSPKSGHDTVSWYQQALGQGPQFIFQYYEEEERQRGNFPDRFSGHQFPNYSSELNVNALLLGDSALYLCASSPGTGSEAFFGQGTRLTVV.

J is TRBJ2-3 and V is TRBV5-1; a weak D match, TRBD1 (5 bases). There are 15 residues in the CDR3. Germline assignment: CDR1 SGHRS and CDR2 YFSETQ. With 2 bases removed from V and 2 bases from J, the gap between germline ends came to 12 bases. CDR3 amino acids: CASSFDRPDTDTQYF. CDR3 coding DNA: TGCGCCAGCAGCTTCGACAGACCAGACACAGATACGCAGTATTTT.

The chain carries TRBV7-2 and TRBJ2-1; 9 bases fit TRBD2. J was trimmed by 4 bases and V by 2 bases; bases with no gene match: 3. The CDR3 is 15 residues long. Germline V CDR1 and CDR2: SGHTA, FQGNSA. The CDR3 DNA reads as TGTGCCAGCAGCTTAAATAGCGGGAGTTACAATGAGCAGTTCTTC. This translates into CASSLNSGSYNEQFF. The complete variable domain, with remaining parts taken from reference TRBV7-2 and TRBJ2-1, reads GAGVSQSPSNKVTEKGKDVELRCDPISGHTALYWYRQSLGQGLEFLIYFQGNSAPDKSGLPSDRFSAERTGGSVSTLTIQRTQQEDSAVYLCASSLNSGSYNEQFFGPGTRLTVL.

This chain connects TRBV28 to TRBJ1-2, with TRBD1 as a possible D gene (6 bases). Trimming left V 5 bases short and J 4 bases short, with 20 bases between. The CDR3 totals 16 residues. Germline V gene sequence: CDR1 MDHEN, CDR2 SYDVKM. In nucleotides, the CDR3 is TGTGCCAGCAGTACCGGGACATCATTTCCGGTCTATGGCTACACCTTC. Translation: CASSTGTSFPVYGYTF.

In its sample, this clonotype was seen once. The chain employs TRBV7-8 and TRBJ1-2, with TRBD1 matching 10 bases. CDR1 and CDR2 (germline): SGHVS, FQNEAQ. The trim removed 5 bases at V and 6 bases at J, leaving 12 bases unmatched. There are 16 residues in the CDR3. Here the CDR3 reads CASSLSPGQGLDGYTF. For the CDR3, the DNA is TGTGCCAGCAGCCTGAGCCCGGGACAGGGGTTAGATGGCTACACCTTC. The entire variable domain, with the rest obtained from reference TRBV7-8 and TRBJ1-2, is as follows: GAGVSQSPRYKVAKRGQDVALRCDPISGHVSLFWYQQALGQGPEFLTYFQNEAQLDKSGLPSDRFFAERPEGSVSTLKIQRTQQEDSAVYLCASSLSPGQGLDGYTFGSGTRLTVV.

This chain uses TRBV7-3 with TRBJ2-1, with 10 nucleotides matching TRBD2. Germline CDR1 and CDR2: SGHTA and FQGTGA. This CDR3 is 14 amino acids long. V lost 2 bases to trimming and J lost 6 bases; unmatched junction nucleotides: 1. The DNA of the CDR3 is TGTGCCAGCAGCTTAGCTAGCGGGAGCAATGAGCAGTTCTTC. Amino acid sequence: CASSLASGSNEQFF.

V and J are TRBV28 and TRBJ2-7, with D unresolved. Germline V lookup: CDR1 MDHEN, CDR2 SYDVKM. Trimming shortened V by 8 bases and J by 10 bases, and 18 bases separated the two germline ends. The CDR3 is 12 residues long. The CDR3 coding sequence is TGTGCCAGCGGAGCCCTTCGCGGTAAACAGTACTTC. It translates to CASGALRGKQYF.

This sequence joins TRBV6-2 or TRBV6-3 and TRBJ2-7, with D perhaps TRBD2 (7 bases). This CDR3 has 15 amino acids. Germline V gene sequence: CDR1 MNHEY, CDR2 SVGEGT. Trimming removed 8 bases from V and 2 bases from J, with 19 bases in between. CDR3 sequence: CASGSTAGATYEQYF. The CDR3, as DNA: TGTGCCAGCGGATCAACGGCGGGGGCCACCTACGAGCAGTACTTC.

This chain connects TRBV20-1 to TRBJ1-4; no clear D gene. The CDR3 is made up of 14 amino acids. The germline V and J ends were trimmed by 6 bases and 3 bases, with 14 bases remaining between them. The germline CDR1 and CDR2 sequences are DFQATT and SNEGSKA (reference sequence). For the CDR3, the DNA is TGCAGTGCCCGGCTGGGGTTAGCTAATGAAAAACTGTTTTTT. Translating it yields CSARLGLANEKLFF.

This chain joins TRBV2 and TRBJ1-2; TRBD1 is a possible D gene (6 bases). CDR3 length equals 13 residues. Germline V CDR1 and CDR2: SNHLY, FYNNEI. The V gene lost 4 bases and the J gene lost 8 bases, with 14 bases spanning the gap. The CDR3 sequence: CASSGPGQGGYTF. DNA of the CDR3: TGTGCCAGCAGTGGGCCGGGACAAGGCGGCTACACCTTC. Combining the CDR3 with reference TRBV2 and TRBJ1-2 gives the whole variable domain EPEVTQTPSHQVTQMGQEVILRCVPISNHLYFYWYRQILGQKVEFLVSFYNNEISEKSEIFDDQFSVERPDGSNFTLKIRSTKLEDSAMYFCASSGPGQGGYTFGSGTRLTVV.

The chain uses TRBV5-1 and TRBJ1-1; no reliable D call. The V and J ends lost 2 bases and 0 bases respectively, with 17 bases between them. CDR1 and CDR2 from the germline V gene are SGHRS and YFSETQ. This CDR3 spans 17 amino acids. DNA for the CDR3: TGCGCCAGCAGCTTAGGTCCCGGGTCGGATATGAACACTGAAGCTTTCTTT. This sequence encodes CASSLGPGSDMNTEAFF.

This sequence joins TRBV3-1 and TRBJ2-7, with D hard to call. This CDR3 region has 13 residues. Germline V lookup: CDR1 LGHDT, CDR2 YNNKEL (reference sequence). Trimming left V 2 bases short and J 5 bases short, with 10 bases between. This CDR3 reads CASSQTRSNEQYF. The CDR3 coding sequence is TGTGCCAGCAGCCAAACCCGGTCTAACGAGCAGTACTTC.

The CDR3 sequence is CASSRSGRNQPQHF. As DNA, the CDR3 is TGTGCCAGCAGCCGCTCGGGGCGCAATCAGCCCCAGCATTTT. The chain carries TRBV7-2 and TRBJ1-5, with a weak D call TRBD1 (5 bases). The CDR3 is 14 residues long. From germline, CDR1 is SGHTA and CDR2 FQGNSA. The V and J ends lost 5 bases and 2 bases respectively, with 10 bases between them.

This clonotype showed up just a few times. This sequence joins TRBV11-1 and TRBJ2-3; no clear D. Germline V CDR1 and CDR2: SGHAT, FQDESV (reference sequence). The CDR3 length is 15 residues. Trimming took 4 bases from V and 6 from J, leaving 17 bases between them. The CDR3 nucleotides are TGTGCCAGCAGCTCGGACGGCACATCCGTGGATACGCAGTATTTT. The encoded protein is CASSSDGTSVDTQYF.

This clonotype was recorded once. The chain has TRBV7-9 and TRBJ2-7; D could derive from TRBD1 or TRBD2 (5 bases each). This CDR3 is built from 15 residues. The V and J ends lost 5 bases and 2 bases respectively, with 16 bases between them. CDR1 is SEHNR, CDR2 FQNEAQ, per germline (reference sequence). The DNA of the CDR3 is TGTGCCAGCAGCCGATTGGGGACCGTTGCCTACGAGCAGTACTTC. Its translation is CASSRLGTVAYEQYF.

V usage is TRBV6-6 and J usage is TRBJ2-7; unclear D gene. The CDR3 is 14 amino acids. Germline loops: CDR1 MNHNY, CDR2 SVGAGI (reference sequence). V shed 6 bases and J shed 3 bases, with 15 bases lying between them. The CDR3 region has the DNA TGTGCCAGCAGCGAACAATGGCCTAACTACGAGCAGTACTTC. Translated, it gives CASSEQWPNYEQYF.

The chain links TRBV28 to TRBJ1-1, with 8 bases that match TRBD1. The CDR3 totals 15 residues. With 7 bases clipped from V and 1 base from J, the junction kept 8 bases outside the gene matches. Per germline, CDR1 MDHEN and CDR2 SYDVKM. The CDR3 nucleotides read TGTGCCAGCACTGGACAGGGAGGAAAGAACACTGAAGCTTTCTTT. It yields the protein CASTGQGGKNTEAFF.